The 20 T cell receptor beta chains presented below share a single source sample, sequenced in a study of T cell repertoires in cytomegalovirus infection. TCRdb processed the reads anew with MiXCR; each CDR3 protein has one entry. Of about 920,000 distinct CDR3 sequences listed, roughly 31% are singletons. No antigen is known for these receptors. The sample was cultured CD8+ T cells from PBMCs, taken from culture after CMV antigen stimulation. The receptor set was obtained from a human donor in good health (CMV status not recorded). Some clones in this sample may be carry-over from other donors' samples.

This clonotype came up a few times. This chain uses TRBV4-2 with TRBJ1-2, with unresolved D. CDR1 LGHNA and CDR2 YNFKEQ come from the germline V gene. The length of the CDR3 is 17 residues. Trimming removed 4 bases at V and 2 bases at J, with 20 bases between. CDR3 sequence (DNA): TGTGCCAGCAGCCCCACCGGGAAAGGAGTGGCCAACTATGGCTACACCTTC. Translated, it gives CASSPTGKGVANYGYTF.

The genes are TRBV7-9 and TRBJ2-5; D is uncertain. CDR3 size: 14 residues. The V and J ends lost 1 base and 0 bases respectively, with 6 bases between them. Germline values: CDR1 SEHNR, CDR2 FQNEAQ (reference sequence). CDR3 loop: CASSLVQNQETQYF. CDR3 bases: TGTGCCAGCAGCTTAGTACAGAACCAAGAGACCCAGTACTTC.

This chain uses TRBV6-5 with TRBJ2-3; no clear D. From germline, CDR1 is MNHEY and CDR2 SVGAGI. V dropped 2 bases and J dropped 2 bases, with 11 bases sitting between them. The CDR3 is 15 amino acids. CDR3 in amino acids: CASSYTDVDTDTQYF. In DNA form, the CDR3 reads TGTGCCAGCAGTTACACGGACGTAGACACAGATACGCAGTATTTT.

The chain couples TRBV5-1 to TRBJ2-7; TRBD1 matches 7 bases. V shed 4 bases and J 5 bases; nucleotides not matched to a gene: 6. The CDR3 extends over 13 amino acids. Looked up from germline, CDR1 is SGHRS and CDR2 is YFSETQ. CDR3 nucleotides: TGCGCCAGCAGCCAGACAGGGCGACACGAGCAGTACTTC. It specifies CASSQTGRHEQYF.

The chain has TRBV5-5 and TRBJ2-6; maybe TRBD1 (5 bases). V lost 0 bases, J lost 1 base, and 11 bases lay in between. From germline, CDR1 is SGHKS and CDR2 YYEKEE (reference sequence). The CDR3 is made up of 17 amino acids. The CDR3 DNA sequence: TGTGCCAGCAGCTTGGCCGGACACAGATCTGGGGCCAACGTCCTGACTTTC. It codes for CASSLAGHRSGANVLTF.

Note on this clonotype: This may be a read error, as it is one base from a much larger clone. The V and J genes are TRBV28 and TRBJ2-5, with TRBD1 matching 7 bases. The CDR3 runs to 14 residues. Looked up from germline, CDR1 is MDHEN and CDR2 is SYDVKM. The CDR3 reads CASSRDSSQEAQYF. CDR3 DNA sequence: TGTGCCAGCAGCCGGGACAGCAGCCAAGAGGCCCAGTACTTC.

This clonotype was picked up a small number of times. The chain is built from TRBV7-9 and TRBJ2-1; 12 positions agree with TRBD2. V gave up 3 bases and J gave up 7 bases; unmatched junction bases: 4. The CDR3 loop spans 15 amino acids. Per the germline V gene, CDR1 is SEHNR and CDR2 is FQNEAQ (reference sequence). In DNA form, the CDR3 reads TGTGCCAGCAGCTTTCTAGCGGGGGGGAGTAATGAGCAGTTCTTC. Residues: CASSFLAGGSNEQFF. The whole variable domain, filled in from reference TRBV7-9 and TRBJ2-1, reads DTGVSQNPRHKITKRGQNVTFRCDPISEHNRLYWYRQTLGQGPEFLTYFQNEAQLEKSRLLSDRFSAERPKGSFSTLEIQRTEQGDSAMYLCASSFLAGGSNEQFFGPGTRLTVL.

This clonotype has only a few counts. This chain links TRBV7-9 with TRBJ1-1; a weak D match, TRBD1 (6 bases). Trimming took off 5 bases at V and 11 bases at J, with 15 bases between the two ends. The CDR3 covers 12 residues. Germline CDR1 and CDR2: SEHNR and FQNEAQ (reference sequence). The CDR3 spells CASSIQGGRAFF. The CDR3 nucleotides read TGTGCCAGCAGCATACAGGGAGGACGGGCTTTCTTT.

A few counts support this clonotype. The chain has TRBV5-4 and TRBJ2-5, with D tentatively TRBD2 (7 bases). The CDR3 is made up of 16 amino acids. Between the trimmed V and J ends, which lost 4 bases and 5 bases, there was a span of 21 bases. Germline V gene lookup returns CDR1 SGHNT and CDR2 YYREEE (reference sequence). The CDR3 loop reads CASSGGGYGNRETQYF. The CDR3 bases are TGTGCCAGCAGCGGGGGGGGCTATGGGAATCGGGAGACCCAGTACTTC.

The J gene is TRBJ1-5, the V gene TRBV6-1, with 11 bases matching TRBD1. The CDR3 loop spans 19 amino acids. V lost 2 bases to trimming and J lost 0 bases; unmatched junction nucleotides: 9. Germline lookup yields CDR1 MNHNS and CDR2 SASEGT. DNA for the CDR3: TGTGCCAGCAGTGAAAGGGGCGGACAGGGGGCATATAGCAATCAGCCCCAGCATTTT. Its translation is CASSERGGQGAYSNQPQHF.

The chain employs TRBV6-2 or TRBV6-3 and TRBJ2-7; D assignment may be TRBD1 or TRBD2 (6 bases each). The CDR3 spans 14 residues. Looked up from germline, CDR1 is MNHEY and CDR2 is SVGEGT. V was pared by 6 bases and J by 2 bases, with 14 bases between. The CDR3 here is CASSRRGLAYEQYV. The CDR3 DNA reads as TGTGCCAGCAGCCGCCGGGGGCTGGCCTACGAGCAGTACGTC.

The V call is TRBV14, the J call TRBJ1-1; D uncertain. The germline gives CDR1 SGHDN, CDR2 FVKESK. V was pared by 4 bases and J by 6 bases, with 9 bases between. This CDR3 contains 12 residues. CDR3 loop: CASSPGSPEAFF. DNA of the CDR3: TGTGCCAGCAGCCCCGGGAGTCCTGAAGCTTTCTTT.

This clonotype has only a few counts. This chain joins TRBV6-2 or TRBV6-3 and TRBJ1-4; D not resolved. This CDR3 has 14 residues. CDR1 MNHEY and CDR2 SVGEGT come from the germline V gene. Trimming pared 8 bases from V and 6 bases from J, leaving 16 bases between. CDR3 in amino acids: CASGSGPGHEKLFF. CDR3 sequence (DNA): TGTGCCAGCGGGAGCGGGCCTGGGCATGAAAAACTGTTTTTT.

The rearrangement links TRBV19 to TRBJ1-5, with TRBD1 as a possible D gene (5 bases). There are 15 residues in the CDR3. The germline V gene encodes CDR1 LNHDA and CDR2 SQIVND (reference sequence). V gave up 6 bases and J gave up 0 bases, with 12 bases separating them. The CDR3 sequence is CASRDGHYSNQPQHF. DNA of the CDR3: TGTGCCAGTAGAGATGGACATTATAGCAATCAGCCCCAGCATTTT. The complete variable domain, with remaining parts taken from reference TRBV19 and TRBJ1-5, reads DGGITQSPKYLFRKEGQNVTLSCEQNLNHDAMYWYRQDPGQGLRLIYYSQIVNDFQKGDIAEGYSVSREKKESFPLTVTSAQKNPTAFYLCASRDGHYSNQPQHFGDGTRLSIL.

This chain joins TRBV20-1 and TRBJ1-2; TRBD1 might be the D (5 bases). Germline V gene sequence: CDR1 DFQATT, CDR2 SNEGSKA (reference sequence). The CDR3 is made up of 12 amino acids. Trimming stripped 4 bases from V and 8 bases from J, with 14 bases between. CDR3 nucleotide sequence: TGCAGTGCTACCGAAGGGACGGTAGGCTACACCTTC. The encoded protein is CSATEGTVGYTF.

The genes are TRBV7-2 and TRBJ2-1; no clear D gene. Trimming took off 3 bases at V and 8 bases at J, with 11 bases between the two ends. Looked up from germline, CDR1 is SGHTA and CDR2 is FQGNSA. CDR3 length: 13 residues. The CDR3 protein is CASSFANSDEQFF. In DNA form, the CDR3 reads TGTGCCAGCAGCTTCGCTAACAGTGATGAGCAGTTCTTC.

This chain connects TRBV4-3 to TRBJ2-5, with TRBD2 matching 13 bases. With 1 base clipped from V and 9 bases from J, the junction kept 17 bases outside the gene matches. Germline CDR1 reads LGHNA; CDR2 reads YSLEER. The CDR3 is 19 residues long. The CDR3 loop is CASSQVIVPLAGGPVAQYF. CDR3 coding DNA: TGCGCCAGCAGCCAAGTAATTGTCCCACTAGCGGGGGGGCCGGTAGCCCAGTACTTC.

This clonotype occurred a few times. This chain joins TRBV29-1 and TRBJ2-1; the D is unclear. The CDR3 has 15 amino acids. Trimming shortened V by 1 base and J by 4 bases, and 14 bases separated the two germline ends. In germline, CDR1 is SQVTM, CDR2 ANQGSEA. In DNA, the CDR3 is TGCAGCGTTGAAGGTCCCCGAACAGATTACAATGAGCAGTTCTTC. Encoded protein: CSVEGPRTDYNEQFF.

The chain couples TRBV29-1 to TRBJ2-5; 7 nucleotides align to TRBD2. CDR1 and CDR2 (germline): SQVTM, ANQGSEA. CDR3 length: 8 residues. V lost 8 bases and J lost 9; bases outside the gene matches: 0. The CDR3, as DNA: TGCAGCAGCGGGGCCCAGTACTTC. Translating gives CSSGAQYF.

The sample holds a few counts of this clonotype. The rearrangement joins TRBV27 to TRBJ1-2; D remains ambiguous. From germline, CDR1 is MNHEY and CDR2 SMNVEV (reference sequence). The CDR3 covers 14 residues. Trimming stripped 4 bases from V and 7 bases from J, with 16 bases between. CDR3 sequence: CASSSDPGRPGYTF. CDR3 nucleotide sequence: TGTGCCAGCAGTTCGGACCCTGGGCGCCCTGGCTACACCTTC.